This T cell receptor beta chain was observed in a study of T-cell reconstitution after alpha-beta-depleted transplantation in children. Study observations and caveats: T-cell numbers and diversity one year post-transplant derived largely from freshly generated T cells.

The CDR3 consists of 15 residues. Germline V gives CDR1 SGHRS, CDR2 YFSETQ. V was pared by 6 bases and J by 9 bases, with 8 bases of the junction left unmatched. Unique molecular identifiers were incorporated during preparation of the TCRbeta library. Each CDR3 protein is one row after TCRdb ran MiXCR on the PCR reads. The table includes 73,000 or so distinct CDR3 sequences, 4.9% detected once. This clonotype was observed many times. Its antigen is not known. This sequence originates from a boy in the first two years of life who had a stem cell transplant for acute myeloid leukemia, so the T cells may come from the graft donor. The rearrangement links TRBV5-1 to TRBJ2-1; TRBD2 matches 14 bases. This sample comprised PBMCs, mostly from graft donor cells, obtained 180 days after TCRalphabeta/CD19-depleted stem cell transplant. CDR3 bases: TGCGCCAGCACCGGACTAGCGGGGGGCCCGGGTGAGCAGTTCTTC. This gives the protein CASTGLAGGPGEQFF. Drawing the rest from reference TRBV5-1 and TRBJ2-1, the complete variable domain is KAGVTQTPRYLIKTRGQQVTLSCSPISGHRSVSWYQQTPGQGLQFLFEYFSETQRNKGNFPGRFSGRQFSNSRSEMNVSTLELGDSALYLCASTGLAGGPGEQFFGPGTRLTVL.